This T cell receptor beta chain was recorded in a study of cytomegalovirus exposure and HLA in healthy donors. Background on the study: In a later analysis, the approximately 110 validation repertoires were reported to have used the same platform as the 650 to 800 first-cohort repertoires.

In its sample, this clone was seen once. Antigen: not known. Sequencing was performed with immunoSEQ multiplex PCR; in TCRdb, only in-frame clones are kept and a portion is missing. The repertoire has 100,000 to 150,000 clones, about 96% of them found once; the top ten carry 1.5% to 2%. General study results and limits: Altogether, about 160 TCR beta chains were recorded as cytomegalovirus-associated. The classifier reportedly diagnosed cytomegalovirus status with high specificity and sensitivity.

This clonotype was sampled from a man younger than 30 in good health and CMV-seronegative. The sample taken for sequencing was PBMCs.

This CDR3 reads CASSHRPLAGEQDEQFF. DNA of the CDR3: TGTGCCAGCAGCCACAGACCTCTAGCGGGAGAGCAGGATGAGCAGTTCTTC. This chain uses TRBV14 with TRBJ2-1, with 10 bases aligning to TRBD2. J gave up 8 bases and V 3 bases, and 13 bases lay outside the gene matches. Germline V gives CDR1 SGHDN, CDR2 FVKESK. CDR3 length: 17 amino acids.